Below are 23 T cell receptor beta chains sequenced from a single sample in a study of cytomegalovirus exposure and HLA in healthy donors (dated by TCRdb to 2016 to 2017). The method was the immunoSEQ multiplex PCR assay. Sourced from immuneACCESS, this table was stored by TCRdb with only in-frame sequences that have V and J called. A share of the clones is absent; for the studies checked, an unresolved V gene accounts for under half, and the remainder has no known explanation. This sample is represented by 220,000 or so clones; roughly 84% of them were singletons. Over 12% of the sample lies in the top ten. Sequencing input: PBMCs. The receptors shown here come from a woman aged 25 to 45 in good health and CMV-seropositive.

The chain combines TRBV29-1 with TRBJ1-2; 8 positions match TRBD1. The germline CDR1 and CDR2 sequences are SQVTM and ANQGSEA. The CDR3 length is 11 residues. The J segment lost 6 bases and the V segment lost 5 bases, leaving 2 bases of the junction unmatched. The CDR3 sequence is CSVNRGDGYTF. The CDR3 DNA reads TGCAGCGTTAACAGGGGGGATGGCTACACCTTC.

The gene calls are TRBV6-5 and TRBJ1-1; D call uncertain. Deletions cut 4 bases from V and 10 bases from J, with 16 bases between. CDR1 MNHEY and CDR2 SVGAGI come from the germline V gene. CDR3 length: 13 amino acids. The CDR3 DNA is TGTGCCAGCAGTTGGGCCCAGATGGATCGAGCTTTCTTT. Translation: CASSWAQMDRAFF.

The J gene is TRBJ1-4, the V gene TRBV9, with 8 bases lining up with TRBD1. The CDR3 contains 14 residues. Per germline, CDR1 SGDLS and CDR2 YYNGEE. V gave up 3 bases and J gave up 4 bases; unmatched junction bases: 2. Here the CDR3 DNA reads TGTGCCAGCAGCGCAACAGGGGGTAATGAAAAACTGTTTTTT. Its protein is CASSATGGNEKLFF.

The chain couples TRBV6-5 to TRBJ1-1; D gene ambiguous. Trimming shortened V by 4 bases and J by 13 bases, and 10 bases separated the two germline ends. The CDR3 consists of 10 residues. CDR1 MNHEY and CDR2 SVGAGI come from the germline V gene. The CDR3 is CASSWGSGFF. The CDR3 DNA reads as TGTGCCAGCAGTTGGGGTTCAGGTTTCTTT.

The chain joins TRBV28 to TRBJ2-2, with D uncertain. The V end lost 1 base, the J end lost 2 bases, and 8 bases lay between the germline ends. Germline V gives CDR1 MDHEN, CDR2 SYDVKM. The CDR3 totals 15 residues. CDR3 in amino acids: CASSLFGQNTGELFF. In DNA form, the CDR3 reads TGTGCCAGCAGTTTATTCGGTCAAAACACCGGGGAGCTGTTTTTT. Full variable domain (rest looked up from reference TRBV28 and TRBJ2-2): DVKVTQSSRYLVKRTGEKVFLECVQDMDHENMFWYRQDPGLGLRLIYFSYDVKMKEKGDIPEGYSVSREKKERFSLILESASTNQTSMYLCASSLFGQNTGELFFGEGSRLTVL.

The chain is built from TRBV29-1 and TRBJ2-3; D remains unclear. CDR1 and CDR2 from the germline V gene are SQVTM and ANQGSEA. Trimming pared 0 bases from V and 0 bases from J, leaving 10 bases between. The CDR3 loop spans 15 amino acids. The CDR3 bases are TGCAGCGTTGAAGACGTGGGTGTAAGCACAGATACGCAGTATTTT. Translated: CSVEDVGVSTDTQYF.

The V gene is TRBV6-5, the J gene TRBJ1-3, with 7 bases fitting TRBD1. The CDR3 is 15 residues long. V lost 5 bases and J lost 0; bases outside the gene matches: 4. The germline V gene has CDR1 MNHEY and CDR2 SVGAGI. CDR3 nucleotides: TGTGCCAGCAGTCCGGGACAGCTCTCTGGAAACACCATATATTTT. Protein product: CASSPGQLSGNTIYF.

The V call is TRBV4-1, the J call TRBJ2-3; 11 bases agree with TRBD2. Looked up from germline, CDR1 is MGHRA and CDR2 is YSYEKL. V dropped 3 bases and J dropped 5; count of bases not matched to a gene: 7. This CDR3 is 16 amino acids long. The CDR3 DNA follows: TGCGCCAGCAGCCAGGTAGCGGGAGGGCCGGAAGATACGCAGTATTTT. As protein: CASSQVAGGPEDTQYF.

The chain uses TRBV7-6 and TRBJ2-3; the D call may be TRBD1 or TRBD2 (5 bases each). Germline CDR1 reads SGHVS; CDR2 reads FNYEAQ. Deletions cut 4 bases from V and 6 bases from J, with 11 bases between. The CDR3 contains 13 residues. CDR3 DNA: TGTGCCAGCAGCTGGGGACCACTCGATACGCAGTATTTT. Amino acid sequence: CASSWGPLDTQYF.

This clone was observed a few times. The chain joins TRBV7-3 to TRBJ2-2; weak D call: TRBD2 (6 bases). V was pared by 5 bases and J by 3 bases, with 16 bases between. CDR1 and CDR2 from the germline V gene are SGHTA and FQGTGA. CDR3 size: 16 residues. The CDR3 DNA reads as TGTGCCAGCAGCGTCTCCGGGACTTCAGACACCGGGGAGCTGTTTTTT. Encoded protein: CASSVSGTSDTGELFF.

The chain uses TRBV7-3 and TRBJ2-2; 7 nucleotides agree with TRBD2. Looked up from germline, CDR1 is SGHTA and CDR2 is FQGTGA. The CDR3 covers 16 residues. J was trimmed by 0 bases and V by 4 bases; bases with no gene match: 5. Here the CDR3 reads CASSSKRDPNTGELFF. For the CDR3, the DNA is TGTGCCAGCAGCTCCAAGCGGGACCCGAACACCGGGGAGCTGTTTTTT.

The chain combines TRBV13 with TRBJ2-7; 8 bases are a match to TRBD1. CDR3 length: 14 residues. Germline V lookup: CDR1 PRHDT, CDR2 FYEKMQ (reference sequence). Trimming took 5 bases from V and 2 from J; bases not matched to a gene: 5. CDR3 protein: CASSGGQGAYEQYF. CDR3 nucleotides: TGTGCCAGCAGCGGAGGACAGGGAGCCTACGAGCAGTACTTC.

The chain couples TRBV9 to TRBJ2-7, with 8 nucleotides matching TRBD1. The V and J ends lost 4 bases and 3 bases, in that order; junction bases with no gene match: 6. CDR1 is SGDLS, CDR2 YYNGEE, per germline. This CDR3 comprises 14 residues. CDR3 residues: CASSPRTGNYEQYF. The CDR3 DNA follows: TGTGCCAGCAGCCCCCGGACAGGGAACTACGAGCAGTACTTC.

The table lists this clone with a few counts. V usage is TRBV11-3 and J usage is TRBJ2-2; D not resolved. V gave up 2 bases and J gave up 5 bases, with 3 bases separating them. Germline assignment: CDR1 SGHNT and CDR2 YENEEA. The CDR3 totals 12 residues. The CDR3 region has the DNA TGTGCCAGCAGCTTAACAACCGGGGAGCTGTTTTTT. Its translation is CASSLTTGELFF.

V is TRBV27 and J is TRBJ1-2, with D unresolved. This CDR3 region has 14 residues. CDR1 and CDR2 (germline): MNHEY, SMNVEV (reference sequence). The V end lost 0 bases, the J end lost 4 bases, and 9 bases lay between the germline ends. CDR3 DNA sequence: TGTGCCAGCAGTTTATCGACCCGCTCCTATGGCTACACCTTC. Protein: CASSLSTRSYGYTF.

This chain uses TRBV6-5 with TRBJ1-1, with 7 positions matching TRBD1. From germline, CDR1 is MNHEY and CDR2 SVGAGI. After removal of 6 bases from V and 0 bases from J, the junction contained 1 base not matched to a gene. This CDR3 is built from 13 residues. The CDR3 coding sequence is TGTGCCAGCAGCGACAGGGTGAACACTGAAGCTTTCTTT. Encoded protein: CASSDRVNTEAFF.

The J gene is TRBJ1-3, the V gene TRBV7-9, with a weak D call TRBD1 (5 bases). CDR1 SEHNR and CDR2 FQNEAQ come from the germline V gene (reference sequence). Trimming stripped 5 bases from V and 15 bases from J, with 17 bases between. This CDR3 has 12 amino acids. The CDR3 is CASSPPGGDGYF. The CDR3 nucleotides read TGTGCCAGCAGCCCGCCGGGCGGGGACGGATATTTT. Together with reference TRBV7-9 and TRBJ1-3, the CDR3 gives the full variable domain: DTGVSQNPRHKITKRGQNVTFRCDPISEHNRLYWYRQTLGQGPEFLTYFQNEAQLEKSRLLSDRFSAERPKGSFSTLEIQRTEQGDSAMYLCASSPPGGDGYFGEGSWLTVV.

This chain joins TRBV15 and TRBJ2-5, with D tentatively TRBD2 (5 bases). The germline V gene encodes CDR1 LNHNV and CDR2 YYDKDF (reference sequence). The CDR3 spans 14 residues. V was pared by 5 bases and J by 7 bases, with 17 bases between. The CDR3, as DNA: TGTGCCACCAGCGGATCCGGCCCCCGGGGGACCCAGTACTTC. It codes for CATSGSGPRGTQYF.

The CDR3 DNA reads as TGTGCCAGCAGTTTAGACAGATCCTATGGCTACACCTTC. This gives the protein CASSLDRSYGYTF. The chain has TRBV28 and TRBJ1-2; D is perhaps TRBD1 (5 bases). Trimming pared 2 bases from V and 4 bases from J, leaving 8 bases between. This CDR3 spans 13 amino acids. The germline CDR1 and CDR2 sequences are MDHEN and SYDVKM.

The chain recombines TRBV27 with TRBJ2-7; the D gene is possibly TRBD1 (6 bases). Between the trimmed V and J ends, which lost 6 bases and 3 bases, there was a span of 21 bases. Germline V gives CDR1 MNHEY, CDR2 SMNVEV (reference sequence). The CDR3 has 16 amino acids. CDR3 DNA sequence: TGTGCCAGCAGCCCCCAAACCCTCCAACAGGGCTACGAGCAGTACTTC. This translates into CASSPQTLQQGYEQYF.

V gene TRBV2 combines with J gene TRBJ1-2, with D tentatively TRBD1 (5 bases). The V gene lost 4 bases and the J gene lost 0 bases, with 18 bases spanning the gap. Germline loops: CDR1 SNHLY, CDR2 FYNNEI. The CDR3 consists of 17 residues. This CDR3 reads CASSAGQGIIANYGYTF. As DNA, the CDR3 is TGTGCCAGCAGTGCGGGGCAGGGAATAATAGCTAACTATGGCTACACCTTC.

This clone came up a few times. This rearrangement joins TRBV6-6 to TRBJ1-5; D remains unclear. The V gene lost 6 bases and the J gene lost 3 bases, with 15 bases spanning the gap. The germline V gene has CDR1 MNHNY and CDR2 SVGAGI (reference sequence). There are 15 residues in the CDR3. CDR3 nucleotide sequence: TGTGCCAGCAGACCCGACGGAACCCTCAATCAGCCCCAGCATTTT. Amino acid sequence: CASRPDGTLNQPQHF.

This chain connects TRBV6-4 to TRBJ1-3; the match to TRBD1 covers 12 bases. The CDR3 sequence is 17 residues long. Germline V gene data show CDR1 as MRHNA and CDR2 as SNTAGT. The V gene end was trimmed by 0 bases and the J gene end by 6 bases; junction bases not matched to a gene: 6. For the CDR3, the DNA is TGTGCCAGCAGTGACTCGAGGGACAGGGGGCAGACAAACACCATATATTTT. It encodes CASSDSRDRGQTNTIYF.